This TCR beta chain was sequenced in a study of shared clonotypes between healthy human individuals. Comment on this clone: What it binds is not known.

CD8 cells regarded as naive lacked CD45RO, were positively chosen for CCR7, and omitted terminally differentiated effector memory CD45RA+ cells. The CDR3 has 18 amino acids. With V trimmed by 3 bases and J by 0 bases, 11 bases remained unmatched. Per the germline V gene, CDR1 is SGHVS and CDR2 is FNYEAQ. Study-level findings and limits: Blood was the only sampled material, and tissue repertoires likely differ.

Sequenced by immunoSEQ multiplex PCR; TCRdb stores in-frame clones only, minus some. The data show some 600,000 clones, around 96% seen once. Material: naive CD8+ T cells sorted from blood. This clonotype was sampled from a woman in her twenties or thirties in good health. This sequence joins TRBV7-6 and TRBJ2-1, with 7 bases that match TRBD2. The CDR3 DNA is TGTGCCAGCAGCTTCTATCCTAGCGGAGTGAGCTCCTACAATGAGCAGTTCTTC. It encodes CASSFYPSGVSSYNEQFF.